This is a list of T cell receptor beta chains from one sample in a study of post-analysis software for immune sequencing data. TCRdb reprocessed the PCR reads via MiXCR and lists one record per CDR3 protein. The sample comprises roughly 730,000 distinct CDR3 sequences, approximately 30% of which are singletons, and more than 0.45% rests with the top ten. Sequenced material: blood. Receptors originate from a girl under 18 with multiple sclerosis. The CDR3 runs from the conserved cysteine through the conserved F or W. A D gene is named only where the DNA matches it firmly. Only part of the rows carry a size: once, few, many, or a class if the clone is expanded.

clone_size: NA; d_call: TRBD2; j_call: TRBJ2-5; v_call: TRBV5-1; cdr3_nt: TGCGCCAGCAGCTCTACTATGGGGCGGGAGGCGCCCCTACGGGAGACCCAGTACTTC; cdr3_aa: CASSSTMGREAPLRETQYF
clone_size: many; d_call: NA; j_call: TRBJ1-2; v_call: TRBV7-2; cdr3_nt: TGTGCCAGCAGCTTAGCGTTTGGTGCAGGGGCGGGTGGCTACACCTTC; cdr3_aa: CASSLAFGAGAGGYTF
clone_size: once; d_call: TRBD1; j_call: TRBJ1-1; v_call: TRBV19; cdr3_nt: TGTGCCAGTATCCAGACAGGGGCGGTCACTGAAGCTTTCTTT; cdr3_aa: CASIQTGAVTEAFF
clone_size: few; d_call: NA; j_call: TRBJ2-3; v_call: TRBV6-5; cdr3_nt: TGTGCCAGCAGTAAACGGCGACCTAGCACAGATACGCAGTATTTT; cdr3_aa: CASSKRRPSTDTQYF
clone_size: few; d_call: NA; j_call: TRBJ2-7; v_call: TRBV29-1; cdr3_nt: TGCAGCGTGGAATTGGGGAACTCCTACGAGCAGTACTTC; cdr3_aa: CSVELGNSYEQYF
clone_size: few; d_call: TRBD2; j_call: TRBJ2-1; v_call: TRBV27; cdr3_nt: TGTGCCAGCAGTCGTCTCCTAGCGGGAGGAGTGGAGCAGTTCTTC; cdr3_aa: CASSRLLAGGVEQFF
clone_size: few; d_call: TRBD2; j_call: TRBJ2-1; v_call: TRBV20-1; cdr3_nt: TGCAGTGCTCTCAACGGACTAGATTATGAGCAGTTCTTC; cdr3_aa: CSALNGLDYEQFF
clone_size: few; d_call: NA; j_call: TRBJ1-6; v_call: TRBV9; cdr3_nt: TGTGCCAGCAGTTTCGGTCAGCGGGCCCTCTATAATTCACCCCTCCACTTT; cdr3_aa: CASSFGQRALYNSPLHF
clone_size: few; d_call: NA; j_call: TRBJ1-5; v_call: TRBV29-1; cdr3_nt: TGCAGCGTTGGATGGGGGAGACACGATAGCAATCAGCCCCAGCATTTT; cdr3_aa: CSVGWGRHDSNQPQHF
clone_size: NA; d_call: NA; j_call: TRBJ1-1; v_call: TRBV28; cdr3_nt: TGTGCCAGCAGCTTGACAGTTCGGTCTGAAGCTTTCTTT; cdr3_aa: CASSLTVRSEAFF
clone_size: NA; d_call: TRBD1; j_call: TRBJ1-2; v_call: TRBV12-3/TRBV12-4; cdr3_nt: TGTGCCAGCAGTTCCCGACAGGGGGCCCCGTGGGGCTATGGCTACACCTTC; cdr3_aa: CASSSRQGAPWGYGYTF
clone_size: few; d_call: TRBD1; j_call: TRBJ1-1; v_call: TRBV20-1; cdr3_nt: TGCAGTGCTAGGTATATGGGGGGACAGATGAACACTGAAGCTTTCTTT; cdr3_aa: CSARYMGGQMNTEAFF
clone_size: NA; d_call: NA; j_call: TRBJ2-1; v_call: TRBV9; cdr3_nt: TGTGCCAGCAACGTAGCCGGTAGACTGGCCTACAATGAGCAGTTCTTC; cdr3_aa: CASNVAGRLAYNEQFF
clone_size: few; d_call: TRBD1; j_call: TRBJ2-7; v_call: TRBV20-1; cdr3_nt: TGCAGTGCTACCGGGACAGCCTACGAGCAGTACTTC; cdr3_aa: CSATGTAYEQYF
clone_size: few; d_call: TRBD1; j_call: TRBJ1-2; v_call: TRBV7-2; cdr3_nt: TGTGCCAGCAGCTTAGCCGCGACAGGGTTCGGCTACACCTTC; cdr3_aa: CASSLAATGFGYTF
clone_size: NA; d_call: TRBD1; j_call: TRBJ2-1; v_call: TRBV6-4; cdr3_nt: TGTGCCAGCAGTGACGAAGGGGGCGAAGGCAATGAGCAGTTCTTC; cdr3_aa: CASSDEGGEGNEQFF
clone_size: NA; d_call: TRBD1; j_call: TRBJ2-2; v_call: TRBV6-5; cdr3_nt: TGTGCCAGCAGTCGTGAGACGACAGGGTGGCCCGGGGAGCTGTTTTTT; cdr3_aa: CASSRETTGWPGELFF
clone_size: NA; d_call: NA; j_call: TRBJ1-2; v_call: TRBV29-1; cdr3_nt: TGCAGCGTTGTCTCCTCGGGGGTATCTAACTATGGCTACACCTTC; cdr3_aa: CSVVSSGVSNYGYTF
clone_size: NA; d_call: TRBD2; j_call: TRBJ2-5; v_call: TRBV6-5; cdr3_nt: TGTGCCAGCAGTTACGCTGAGATAGCGGGGGATCGAGGAGAGACCCAGTACTTC; cdr3_aa: CASSYAEIAGDRGETQYF
clone_size: few; d_call: NA; j_call: TRBJ2-4; v_call: TRBV7-2; cdr3_nt: TGTGCCAGCAGCTTAGCGGCCTCACTCTCAGAAAACATTCAGTACTTC; cdr3_aa: CASSLAASLSENIQYF
clone_size: many; d_call: TRBD1; j_call: TRBJ2-7; v_call: TRBV20-1; cdr3_nt: TGCAGTGCTGGTGGACAGGGGCTCTACGAGCAGTACTTC; cdr3_aa: CSAGGQGLYEQYF
clone_size: NA; d_call: NA; j_call: TRBJ2-3; v_call: TRBV7-9; cdr3_nt: TGTGCCAGCAGCCCTCGACAAGCAGATACGCAGTATTTT; cdr3_aa: CASSPRQADTQYF
clone_size: NA; d_call: NA; j_call: TRBJ1-5; v_call: TRBV24-1; cdr3_nt: TGTGCCACCAGTGATCCGGGGGAGCCCCAGCATTTT; cdr3_aa: CATSDPGEPQHF